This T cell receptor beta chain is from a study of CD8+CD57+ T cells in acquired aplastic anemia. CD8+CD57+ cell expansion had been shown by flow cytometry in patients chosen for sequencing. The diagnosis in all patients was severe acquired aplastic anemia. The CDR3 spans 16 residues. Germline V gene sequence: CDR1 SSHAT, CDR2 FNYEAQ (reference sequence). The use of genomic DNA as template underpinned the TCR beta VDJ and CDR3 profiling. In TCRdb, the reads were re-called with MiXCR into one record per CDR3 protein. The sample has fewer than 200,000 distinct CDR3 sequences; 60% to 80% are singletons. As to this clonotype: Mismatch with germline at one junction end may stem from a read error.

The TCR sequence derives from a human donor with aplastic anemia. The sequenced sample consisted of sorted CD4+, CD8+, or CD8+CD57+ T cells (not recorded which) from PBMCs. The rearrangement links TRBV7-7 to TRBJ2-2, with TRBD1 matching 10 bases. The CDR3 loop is CASSPRDRGADGELFF. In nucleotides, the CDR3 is TGTGCTAGCAGCCCCCGGGACAGGGGTGCGGACGGGGAGCTGTTTTTT.